This T cell receptor beta chain was identified during a study of shared clonotypes between healthy human individuals (TCRdb year 2020). Background on the whole study: A couple of women and three men aged 18 to 49 years were included in the cohort. Per donor, three plates each were used for CD4 naive and CD4 memory, two for CD8 naive, and one for CD8 memory. To estimate repertoire size and how much clonotype sharing occurs between individuals, the study deeply sequenced the blood TCR repertoires of about five healthy adults. To increase sequencing depth and limit assay-specific biases, TCR repertoire library preparation and sequencing were carried out by different laboratories using diverse techniques. Leukapheresis yielded between about 0.85 and 9.5 billion PBMCs per donor.

CD8 naive samples consisted of CD45RO-negative cells that were positively selected for CCR7, yielding a CD45RA+CCR7+ population without TemRA cells. Donors were healthy HIV-negative adults with no recently reported acute infections or vaccinations. Only Caucasian adults living in Nashville, Tennessee, USA were represented among the donors. Blood was obtained by leukapheresis, after which PBMCs were separated by Ficoll-Histopaque density gradient centrifugation and cryopreserved in liquid nitrogen vapor phase. Analytical flow cytometry was used to check the purity and quantity of every magnetically sorted T cell population. From each sorted fraction, genomic DNA was isolated and quantified by UV absorbance on a Nanodrop 2000c. General study outcomes and caveats: Clonotypes shared by all four sorted-subset donors showed higher generation probabilities than non-shared clonotypes. Pairwise subsampling indicated that sequencing depth was expected to affect the degree of clonotype sharing among donors. Estimated clonotype richness was generally larger for naive than for memory subsets. Rarefaction of sorted-subset datasets indicated incomplete sequencing despite the large sequencing depth. Only blood was sampled, and tissue TCR repertoires likely differ from those in blood. Sharing across a few donors was observed for roughly 5.4% of naive CD4, 3% to 3.5% of naive CD8, over 2% of memory CD4, and roughly 0.4% of memory CD8 clonotypes. Because the study included only a small number of donors, the genetic and exposure-history diversity represented was limited.

The trim is 4 bases for V and 0 bases for J, with a gap of 13 bases between the germline ends. Inclusive of the bounding cysteine and phenylalanine, the CDR3 is 15 residues long. Only the CDR3 DNA stays, 45 bases, in frame from base 1. In the germline V gene (reference sequence), CDR1 corresponds to MNHEY and CDR2 to SMNVEV. This clone has only one observation. Its antigen has not been determined. The record has no base qualities; no much larger clone is one base away. Using the deep immunoSEQ assay, TCR CDR3 regions were amplified from genomic DNA by multiplex PCR. Extracted genomic DNA from each cell subset was spread evenly across all wells of several immunoSEQ 96-well plates, with each plate serving as a replicate. For sorted subsets, roughly 0.2 ug genomic DNA, equal to approximately 30,000 T cell genomes, was loaded into each replicate PCR. The purified libraries were quantified using a Qubit 3.0 fluorometer, sized with a Bioanalyzer 2100, and then quantified again using the KAPA Library Quantification kit. Every immunoSEQ 96-well plate was sequenced on a dedicated single-read 150-cycle Illumina NextSeq 550 flow cell. Concerning the study's data processing: Because only junctional sequences without quality scores were contained in the immunoSEQ output, filtering matching that applied to full-length reads could not be performed. Sequences were annotated with PyIR, a Python wrapper for IgBLAST v1.9, using IMGT germline references to assign V/J genes and CDR3. Reads with weak V/J assignments (E-value above 1e-6), missing CDR3, stop codons, out-of-frame junctions, or ambiguous translated residues were removed. V3J clonotypes were defined as sequences sharing an identical inferred V gene, J gene, and CDR3 amino acid sequence. Percentage overlap between repertoires was calculated by dividing the number of shared unique clonotypes by the size of the smaller repertoire. Repertoire richness was assessed with RTK rarefaction, the Chao1 estimator, and Recon v2.1 estimates of unobserved clonotypes. Generation probabilities for all TCRbeta clonotypes obtained by the gDNA method from a few donors were computed using OLGA. As stored in TCRdb, this immuneACCESS dataset retains in-frame rearrangements with V and J assigned. A fraction of the clones does not appear; measured against another copy, unresolved V genes explain less than half of the discrepancy, and the remainder lacks a known reason. V, J and clone size are those of that table, while D and trimming were read from the DNA. This sample is represented by nearly 2 million clones; 85% to 95% of them were singletons. The leading ten clones occupy 1% to 1.5% of the sample.

The V gene is TRBV27 and the J gene is TRBJ2-7; the D gene cannot be named for sure. Sequencing was done on a sample of naive CD8+ T cells sorted from blood. The cell subset or site label, as the study defines it: CD45RA+CCR7+. This receptor was obtained from a man younger than 35 in good health. Read as DNA, the sequence is TGTGCCAGCAGTTCTTCCTCCTGGGGCTCCTACGAGCAGTACTTC. The translation is CASSSSSWGSYEQYF.